This T cell receptor beta chain was sequenced for a study of blood T cell repertoires in COVID-19 (dated by TCRdb to 2019 to 2021). Study-wide context: The collaborator samples originated in the United States, Italy and Spain and spanned the acute and convalescent phases of COVID-19. The prospective study material was composed of cDNA or gDNA derived from T cells, B-cell-depleted T cells, or PBMCs. Samples were obtained from the ongoing ImmuneRACE study (first 160 participants) and from 1,000 to 1,500 subjects provided by 6 global collaborators. Nearly every sample came with metadata listing a de-identified subject ID, COVID-19 status, age in years and sex. The repertoires were released in a freely available public database intended as a resource for research on the immune response to SARS-CoV-2. The dataset comprised deeply sampled blood TCRbeta repertoires from subjects exposed to, actively infected with, or recovered from COVID-19. HLA class I and class II types, where available, came from metadata supplied by the sample provider rather than from assay-based typing.

In this sample, this clone turned up once. What antigen it recognizes has not been identified. No base qualities exist here, and no much larger clone lies one base off it. TCRbeta CDR3 regions were amplified from genomic DNA by means of the immunoSEQ Assay, a bias-controlled multiplex PCR. As for how the authors treated the data: The number of nucleated cells in each sample was estimated from the amplification of reference gene primers within the assay. To quantify the absolute abundance of each unique TCRbeta CDR3 rearrangement, sequence reads were collapsed and filtered. For each sample, productive Simpson clonality was calculated as the square root of Simpson's diversity index over productive rearrangements. Here the immuneACCESS table is served through TCRdb, limited to in-frame sequences with V and J called. Missing clones are a known gap in these copies; in checked studies unresolved V genes cover under half, and the rest lacks a known reason. D and trimming come from the DNA, and the V and J calls and clone size come from that table. This sample holds 200,000 to 250,000 clones; around 83% were observed only once. Of the sample, less than 6% is held by the ten largest clones.

Points the paper makes about the study in general: Clinical and demographic metadata were provided uncurated, with the amount varying by source and participant.

Including cysteine and phenylalanine, the CDR3 has 16 amino acids. The read is trimmed to its CDR3 DNA, 48 bases read in frame from base 1. Via the germline V gene, CDR1 is SNHLY and CDR2 FYNNEI. The germline V end is reduced by 0 bases and the J end by 5 bases; junction bases left unmatched: 7. One collaborating source in Seattle enrolled patients while the patients were actively infected and followed the patients over time throughout the course of disease. Whole blood was collected in K2EDTA tubes by collaborating institutions according to the institutions' own protocols. For TCRbeta analysis, collaborator samples were shipped as frozen whole blood, as isolated PBMCs, or as DNA extracted from either sample type.

This clonotype was sampled from an older woman with COVID-19, enrolled during active disease. The rearrangement combines TRBV2 with TRBJ2-7, with TRBD2 identical over 10 junction bases. The material sequenced was peripheral blood. DNA sequence: TGTGCCAGCAGTGAAGCGGTTCTAGCGGGAGCTGACGAGCAGTACTTC. Its translation reads: CASSEAVLAGADEQYF. Here the CDR3 is joined to the reference TRBV2 and TRBJ2-7 genes, and the full variable domain is: EPEVTQTPSHQVTQMGQEVILRCVPISNHLYFYWYRQILGQKVEFLVSFYNNEISEKSEIFDDQFSVERPDGSNFTLKIRSTKLEDSAMYFCASSEAVLAGADEQYFGPGTRLTVT.